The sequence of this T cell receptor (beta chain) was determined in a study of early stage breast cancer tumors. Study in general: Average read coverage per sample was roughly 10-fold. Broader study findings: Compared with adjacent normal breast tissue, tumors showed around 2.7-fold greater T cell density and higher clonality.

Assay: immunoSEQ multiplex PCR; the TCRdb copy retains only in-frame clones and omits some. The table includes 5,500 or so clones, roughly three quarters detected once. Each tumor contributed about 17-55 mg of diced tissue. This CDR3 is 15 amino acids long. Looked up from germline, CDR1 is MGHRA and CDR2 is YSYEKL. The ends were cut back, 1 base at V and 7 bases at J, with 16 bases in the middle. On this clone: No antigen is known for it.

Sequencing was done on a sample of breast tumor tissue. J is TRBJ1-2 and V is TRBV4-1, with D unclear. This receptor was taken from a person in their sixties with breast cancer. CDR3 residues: CASSQAHRVGVGYTF. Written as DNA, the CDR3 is TGCGCCAGCAGCCAAGCCCACCGTGTCGGGGTTGGCTACACCTTC.